This T cell receptor beta chain was recorded in a study of cytomegalovirus exposure and HLA in healthy donors. The V and J ends lost 4 bases and 7 bases respectively, with 8 bases between them. Looked up from germline, CDR1 is SNHLY and CDR2 is FYNNEI. This CDR3 is built from 13 residues. PCR used 60 Vbeta primers and 13 Jbeta primers. Here immunoSEQ multiplex PCR was the method, and the copy in TCRdb shows in-frame clones only, minus some. The profile covers 150,000 or so clones, with roughly 82% appearing a single time and 5.5% to 8.5% taken by the ten largest. This TCR derives from a woman between 45 and 65 years old in good health and CMV-seropositive. Sequenced sample: PBMCs. The chain couples TRBV2 to TRBJ1-6; D perhaps matches TRBD1 (5 bases). In DNA, the CDR3 is TGTGCCAGCAGTGCAGGGATCAATTCACCCCTCCACTTT. Protein sequence: CASSAGINSPLHF.